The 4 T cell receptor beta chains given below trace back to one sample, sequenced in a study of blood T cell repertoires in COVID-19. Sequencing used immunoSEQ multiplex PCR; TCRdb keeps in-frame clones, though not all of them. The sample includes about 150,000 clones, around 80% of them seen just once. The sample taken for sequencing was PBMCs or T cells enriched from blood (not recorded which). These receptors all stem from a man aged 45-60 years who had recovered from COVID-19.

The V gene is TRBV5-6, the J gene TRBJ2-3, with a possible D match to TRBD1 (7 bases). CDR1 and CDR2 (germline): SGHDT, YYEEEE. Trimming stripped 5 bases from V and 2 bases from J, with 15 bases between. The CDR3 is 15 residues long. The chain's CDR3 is CASRGTDRATDTQYF. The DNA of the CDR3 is TGTGCCAGCAGGGGGACTGACAGGGCCACAGATACGCAGTATTTT.

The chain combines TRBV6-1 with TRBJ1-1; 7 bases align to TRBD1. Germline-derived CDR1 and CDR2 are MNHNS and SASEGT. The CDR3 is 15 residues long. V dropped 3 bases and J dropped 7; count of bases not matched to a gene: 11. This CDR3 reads CASSEKGAPISEAFF. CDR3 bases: TGTGCCAGCAGTGAGAAGGGGGCCCCGATTAGTGAAGCTTTCTTT.

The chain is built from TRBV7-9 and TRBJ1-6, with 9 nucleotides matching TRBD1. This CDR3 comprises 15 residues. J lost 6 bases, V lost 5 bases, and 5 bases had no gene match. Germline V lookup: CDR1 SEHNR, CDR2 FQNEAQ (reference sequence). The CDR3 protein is CASSVTGGSNSPLHF. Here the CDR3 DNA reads TGTGCCAGCAGCGTGACAGGGGGTTCTAATTCACCCCTCCACTTT.

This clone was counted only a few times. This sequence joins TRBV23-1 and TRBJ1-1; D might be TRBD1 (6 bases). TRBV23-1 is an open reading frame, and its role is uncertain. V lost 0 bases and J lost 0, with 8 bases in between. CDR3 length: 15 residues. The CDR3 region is CASSQSEGVNTEAFF. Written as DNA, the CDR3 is TGCGCCAGCAGTCAATCCGAGGGGGTGAACACTGAAGCTTTCTTT.